This TCR beta chain was captured by sequencing in a study of radiation and T cells in renal cell carcinoma. Overall study: Nephrectomy followed 15 Gy stereotactic body radiation by 4 weeks.

After removal of 6 bases from V and 2 bases from J, the junction contained 10 bases not matched to a gene. This CDR3 is built from 16 residues. Germline CDR1 reads MNHNY; CDR2 reads SVGAGI (reference sequence). Overall study findings and caveats: Without pretreatment biopsies, baseline tumor clonotype presence was undetermined. In blood, top tumor clones expanded by 2 weeks, shrinking by 4.

The assay was immunoSEQ multiplex PCR, and TCRdb's table has in-frame clones only and misses some. The table lists about 140,000 clones, around 78% of them singletons, with roughly 25% in the top ten. Specified time point: baseline pretreatment blood. Regarding treatment: 15 Gy SBRT to primary tumor, nephrectomy 4 weeks later. Concerning this clone: Its cognate antigen is unknown.

This TCR came from a woman in her fifties or sixties with renal cell carcinoma. The rearrangement uses TRBV6-6 and TRBJ1-3; TRBD1 matches at 7 bases. Source: blood, taken from a patient whose treatment included radiotherapy and nephrectomy. The CDR3 loop is CASSQWQQGPGNTIYF. Here the CDR3 DNA reads TGTGCCAGCAGCCAATGGCAACAGGGGCCTGGAAACACCATATATTTT.